The 28 T cell receptor beta chains listed next were all sequenced from one sample in a study of blood T cells in healthy people across ages. The second PCR ran 7 to 11 cycles with a sample-barcoded 5' primer and J-beta primers. TCRdb reanalysed the 5' RACE reads using MiXCR and keeps one entry per CDR3 protein. The sample holds some 900,000 distinct CDR3 sequences, around 30% seen once. Sequencing input: blood. The receptors stem from a woman of 80 years or more in good health.

This clonotype appeared many times. This chain connects TRBV5-1 to TRBJ2-3; TRBD1 agrees at 10 bases. V dropped 0 bases and J dropped 2; count of bases not matched to a gene: 3. Germline V gives CDR1 SGHRS, CDR2 YFSETQ. CDR3 length: 16 residues. The CDR3 is CASSLGGQGPTDTQYF. The CDR3 DNA is TGCGCCAGCAGCTTGGGGGGACAGGGGCCCACAGATACGCAGTATTTT.

This clonotype came up a few times. Relative to the germline gene, one junction end is altered; a read error may explain this. V gene TRBV6-2 or TRBV6-3 combines with J gene TRBJ1-2; possibly TRBD1 for D (6 bases). Germline CDR1 reads MNHEY; CDR2 reads SVGEGT. The CDR3 has 15 amino acids. The CDR3 region is CVSSYAGGLNYGYTF. CDR3 nucleotide sequence: TGTGTCAGCAGTTACGCCGGGGGCCTGAACTATGGCTACACCTTC.

This clonotype turned up a few times. The rearrangement joins TRBV5-1 to TRBJ1-1, with D possibly TRBD1 on 5 matching bases. The V gene lost 5 bases and the J gene lost 2 bases, with 13 bases spanning the gap. The CDR3 is made up of 14 amino acids. CDR1 and CDR2 (germline): SGHRS, YFSETQ. Here the CDR3 DNA reads TGCGCCAGCAGTCTGGGGGTGGAAAACACTGAAGCTTTCTTT. Its protein product is CASSLGVENTEAFF.

This clonotype was recorded many times. The V gene is TRBV20-1, the J gene TRBJ2-7; 8 nucleotides agree with TRBD1. The CDR3 length is 13 residues. The V and J ends lost 6 bases and 6 bases, in that order; junction bases with no gene match: 10. Per the germline V gene, CDR1 is DFQATT and CDR2 is SNEGSKA (reference sequence). The CDR3 coding sequence is TGCAGTGCCAAGAGGACAGGGAGACTCGAGCAGTACTTC. Its protein product is CSAKRTGRLEQYF.

This clonotype was detected many times. CDR3 nucleotide sequence: TGTGCCAGCAGCCAAGGACAGGGAGGAAACATTCAGTACTTC. Residues: CASSQGQGGNIQYF. The chain employs TRBV6-5 and TRBJ2-4; the match to TRBD1 covers 8 bases. CDR1 MNHEY and CDR2 SVGAGI come from the germline V gene. Trimming took 6 bases from V and 6 from J; bases not matched to a gene: 7. This CDR3 comprises 14 residues.

The chain carries TRBV12-3 or TRBV12-4 and TRBJ2-5; 13 bases line up with TRBD2. Unmatched junction bases numbered 7, after V lost 5 bases and J lost 7 bases. The CDR3 is 15 residues long. The chain's CDR3 is CASSEGLAGPGTQYF. CDR3 in DNA: TGTGCCAGCAGTGAGGGACTAGCGGGGCCGGGGACCCAGTACTTC.

The sample holds a few counts of this clonotype. CDR3 DNA sequence: TGTGCCAGCAGCAAAGCCGTTCAAGGGGACAGGGGGTGCCAAGAGACCCAGTACTTC. As protein: CASSKAVQGDRGCQETQYF. V is TRBV21-1 and J is TRBJ2-5; the D segment call TRBD1 is taken from the table without a DNA check. TRBV21-1 is designated a pseudogene. This CDR3 has 19 amino acids.

This clonotype was seen a single time. Just one base apart from a much larger clone, this may be a read error. The CDR3 nucleotides read TGTGCCAGCAGCGTAGACCTACTCGGGGCGCAGTATTTT. This encodes CASSVDLLGAQYF. This rearrangement joins TRBV9 to TRBJ2-3; possible D gene TRBD2, 5 bases. The CDR3 runs 13 residues. Trimming left V 0 bases short and J 10 bases short, with 12 bases between. CDR1 is SGDLS, CDR2 YYNGEE, per germline.

Comment on this clonotype: It may be a read error: a sequence one base away is much more abundant. This chain connects TRBV7-9 to TRBJ2-6, with TRBD2 identical over 8 bases. The CDR3 is 17 amino acids. Germline V gives CDR1 SEHNR, CDR2 FQNEAQ (reference sequence). For the CDR3, the DNA is TGTGCCAGCAGCTTGGGTAGCGGGGTCTCTGGGGCCGACGTCCTGACTTTC. Translated: CASSLGSGVSGADVLTF.

Regarding this clonotype: An end of the junction differs from the germline gene, which may be a read error. The J gene is TRBJ1-2, the V gene TRBV6-2 or TRBV6-3; D remains ambiguous. The CDR3 contains 13 residues. Germline V CDR1 and CDR2: MNHEY, SVGEGT. The CDR3 loop is CAGSYGRRYGYTF. The CDR3 DNA is TGTGCCGGCAGTTACGGGCGACGCTATGGCTACACCTTC.

The sample holds a few counts of this clonotype. The chain links TRBV27 to TRBJ1-4; D not certain. This CDR3 is built from 15 residues. Germline-derived CDR1 and CDR2 are MNHEY and SMNVEV (reference sequence). Trimming took 4 bases from V and 2 from J, leaving 11 bases between them. The CDR3 is CASSSLVGTNEKLFF. The DNA for the CDR3 is TGTGCCAGCAGTTCACTTGTGGGGACTAATGAAAAACTGTTTTTT.

V usage is TRBV3-1 and J usage is TRBJ2-4; D is uncertain. V was pared by 1 base and J by 3 bases, with 13 bases between. Germline CDR1 is LGHDT and CDR2 is YNNKEL (reference sequence). The CDR3 length is 16 residues. The CDR3 sequence is CASSQAQDGNKNIQYF. The CDR3 nucleotides are TGTGCCAGCAGCCAAGCGCAGGACGGTAACAAAAACATTCAGTACTTC.

The chain is built from TRBV25-1 and TRBJ2-5; maybe TRBD1 (6 bases). The V gene's germline CDR1 is MGHDK and CDR2 SYGVNS. The CDR3 totals 16 residues. Trimming pared 6 bases from V and 3 bases from J, leaving 20 bases between. The CDR3 loop reads CASSFRDKGLEETQYF. The CDR3 DNA reads TGTGCCAGCAGCTTCCGGGACAAGGGCTTAGAAGAGACCCAGTACTTC. The whole variable domain, remainder taken from reference TRBV25-1 and TRBJ2-5, is EADIYQTPRYLVIGTGKKITLECSQTMGHDKMYWYQQDPGMELHLIHYSYGVNSTEKGDLSSESTVSRIRTEHFPLTLESARPSHTSQYLCASSFRDKGLEETQYFGPGTRLLVL.

This clonotype showed up many times. The chain is built from TRBV7-2 and TRBJ2-7, with 8 bases that match TRBD2. V lost 0 bases and J lost 3; bases outside the gene matches: 4. The germline gives CDR1 SGHTA, CDR2 FQGNSA. The CDR3 is made up of 15 amino acids. The CDR3 loop reads CASSLAGGDHYEQYF. The CDR3 nucleotides read TGTGCCAGCAGCTTAGCCGGGGGGGACCACTACGAGCAGTACTTC.

This clonotype was found a few times. This chain links TRBV10-3 with TRBJ1-2; 10 bases are a match to TRBD1. The V gene's germline CDR1 is ENHRY and CDR2 SYGVKD. The CDR3 runs 13 residues. Losses at the gene ends were 11 bases for V and 7 bases for J; bases not matched to a gene: 10. CDR3 DNA: TGTGCCCTCTCCCGGGACAGGGGACCTGGCTACACCTTC. This encodes CALSRDRGPGYTF.

The sample holds a few counts of this clonotype. A clone one base away is much larger, so this may be a read error. The chain carries TRBV7-9 and TRBJ2-1; the match to TRBD1 covers 9 bases. The J call may be faulty, since TRBJ2-7 better matches the DNA end. Germline values: CDR1 SEHNR, CDR2 FQNEAQ (reference sequence). This CDR3 is 15 amino acids long. The CDR3 reads CASSLRDRAYNEQYF. DNA for the CDR3: TGTGCCAGCAGTTTACGGGACAGGGCCTACAATGAGCAGTACTTC.

This clonotype was counted at least ten times. The genes are TRBV28 and TRBJ2-6; D unclear. CDR1 is MDHEN, CDR2 SYDVKM, per germline. The CDR3 consists of 12 residues. V dropped 4 bases and J dropped 12 bases, with 10 bases sitting between them. The CDR3 loop reads CASSSQSSVLTF. CDR3 nucleotide sequence: TGTGCCAGCAGTTCCCAATCAAGCGTCCTGACTTTC.

Ten or more counts support this clonotype. The gene calls are TRBV28 and TRBJ2-7; no definite D call. Trimming removed 11 bases at V and 2 bases at J, with 19 bases between. The CDR3 runs to 14 residues. Germline V gives CDR1 MDHEN, CDR2 SYDVKM. The CDR3 protein is CASLPATMTYEQYF. CDR3 coding DNA: TGTGCCTCCCTTCCCGCGACAATGACCTACGAGCAGTACTTC.

This clonotype was picked up many times. The chain uses TRBV6-5 and TRBJ2-7, with D possibly TRBD2 on 6 matching bases. The CDR3 length is 16 residues. Per germline, CDR1 MNHEY and CDR2 SVGAGI. Trimming pared 7 bases from V and 0 bases from J, leaving 19 bases between. CDR3 in DNA: TGTGCCAGCAAATTGGGGGGAGCAGGTTTCTCCTACGAGCAGTACTTC. Translating it yields CASKLGGAGFSYEQYF.

This clonotype was observed many times. The chain uses TRBV25-1 and TRBJ1-2; the D gene is possibly TRBD1 (5 bases). V lost 4 bases, J lost 2 bases, and 11 bases lay in between. Germline CDR1 MGHDK, CDR2 SYGVNS. CDR3 size: 14 residues. The CDR3 sequence is CASSARGGNYGYTF. CDR3 bases: TGTGCCAGCAGTGCGCGGGGGGGGAACTATGGCTACACCTTC.

Note on this clonotype: This could be a read error, since a much larger clone is one nucleotide away. In DNA, the CDR3 is TGTGCCAGCAGCGTAAGGCCCGGACTAGCGGGGTACCAAGAGACCCAGTTCTTC. Its translation is CASSVRPGLAGYQETQFF. The chain uses TRBV9 and TRBJ2-5, with TRBD2 matching over 12 bases. With the DNA end fitting TRBJ2-1 better, the J assignment may be wrong. Germline V gives CDR1 SGDLS, CDR2 YYNGEE. The CDR3 runs to 18 residues.

This clonotype was counted ten times or more. This sequence joins TRBV4-3 and TRBJ2-3; TRBD2 might be the D (6 bases). With 1 base removed from V and 0 bases from J, the gap between germline ends came to 8 bases. Germline loops: CDR1 LGHNA, CDR2 YSLEER. The CDR3 is 15 residues long. CDR3 DNA: TGCGCCAGCAGCCAAGTGCGGGACAGCACAGATACGCAGTATTTT. Amino acid sequence: CASSQVRDSTDTQYF.

V gene TRBV20-1 combines with J gene TRBJ2-1; 8 bases map to TRBD2. This CDR3 is 16 amino acids long. The junction had 11 bases not matched to a gene; V was cut back by 0 bases and J by 7 bases. Germline CDR1 is DFQATT and CDR2 is SNEGSKA (reference sequence). The CDR3 reads CSARDSGREASNEQFF. CDR3 DNA: TGCAGTGCTAGAGATTCCGGGCGGGAGGCAAGTAATGAGCAGTTCTTC.

The rearrangement joins TRBV24-1 to TRBJ1-2, with 7 positions matching TRBD1. The CDR3 covers 15 residues. Germline V gene sequence: CDR1 KGHDR, CDR2 SFDVKD. V lost 4 bases to trimming and J lost 3 bases; unmatched junction nucleotides: 7. CDR3 sequence: CATSDPTGIDYGYTF. The CDR3 nucleotides read TGTGCCACCAGTGACCCGACAGGGATCGACTATGGCTACACCTTC.

This clonotype was seen repeatedly, ten times or more. The chain carries TRBV21-1 and TRBJ1-4. TRBV21-1 is shown as a pseudogene. The CDR3 is 13 residues long. The CDR3 DNA reads as TGTGCCAGCAGCGGGATGGCTAATGAAAAACTGTTTTTT. This encodes CASSGMANEKLFF.

The chain couples TRBV6-5 to TRBJ1-2; D is possibly TRBD1 (6 bases). The CDR3 length is 14 residues. Germline CDR1 is MNHEY and CDR2 is SVGAGI. V was shortened by 4 bases and J by 5 bases, with 14 bases between the two germline ends. The CDR3 DNA follows: TGTGCCAGCAGTTCCGTCGGGGGCCTATATGGCTACACCTTC. As protein: CASSSVGGLYGYTF.

This clonotype was recorded at least ten times. The V and J genes are TRBV7-9 and TRBJ1-6, with TRBD1 matching 7 bases. The CDR3 totals 13 residues. Trimming cost V 8 bases and J 5 bases; bases outside gene matches: 3. Germline CDR1 SEHNR, CDR2 FQNEAQ (reference sequence). The CDR3 region has the DNA TGTGCCAGCGGTGGACAGGATAATTCACCCCTCCACTTT. Encoded protein: CASGGQDNSPLHF.

The table lists this clonotype with many counts. This chain uses TRBV5-4 with TRBJ1-1; possibly TRBD1 for D (5 bases). V was shortened by 4 bases and J by 4 bases, with 14 bases between the two germline ends. The germline gives CDR1 SGHNT, CDR2 YYREEE (reference sequence). This CDR3 spans 14 amino acids. The DNA of the CDR3 is TGTGCCAGCAGCCCAATTGGGCAGGGCACTGAAGCTTTCTTT. Protein: CASSPIGQGTEAFF.